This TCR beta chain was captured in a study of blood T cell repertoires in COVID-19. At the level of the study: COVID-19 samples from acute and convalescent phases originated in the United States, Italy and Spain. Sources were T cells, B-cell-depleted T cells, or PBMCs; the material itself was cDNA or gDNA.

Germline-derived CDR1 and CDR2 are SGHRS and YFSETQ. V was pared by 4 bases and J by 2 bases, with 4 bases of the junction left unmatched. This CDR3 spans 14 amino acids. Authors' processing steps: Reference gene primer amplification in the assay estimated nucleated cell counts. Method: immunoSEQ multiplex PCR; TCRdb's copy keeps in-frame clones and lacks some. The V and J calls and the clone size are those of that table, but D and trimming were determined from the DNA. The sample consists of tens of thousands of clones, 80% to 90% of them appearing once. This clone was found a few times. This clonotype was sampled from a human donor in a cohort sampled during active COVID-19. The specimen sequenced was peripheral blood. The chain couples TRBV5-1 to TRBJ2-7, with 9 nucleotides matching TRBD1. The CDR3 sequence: CASSTGDRAYEQYF. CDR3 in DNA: TGCGCCAGCAGCACCGGGGACAGGGCCTACGAGCAGTACTTC.